This entry lists 16 T cell receptor beta chains sequenced from one sample in a study of CD8+ T cells in alopecia areata. Treatment specified: oral pan-JAK inhibitor, 5-10 mg twice daily. Sequencing relied on a cDNA template that was reverse transcribed from extracted RNA. Produced via immunoSEQ multiplex PCR; TCRdb's table is partial and in-frame only. The table includes fewer than 200,000 clones, approximately 52% detected once. The sample consisted of CD4+ T cells sorted from blood, taken at approximately week 61, from a patient treated with tofacitinib. The receptors shown here come from a human donor with alopecia areata.

This clone was counted only a few times. The chain is built from TRBV7-2 and TRBJ2-1; D remains unclear. CDR1 is SGHTA, CDR2 FQGNSA, per germline. This CDR3 has 12 residues. Trimming took 4 bases from V and 11 from J, leaving 12 bases between them. In nucleotides, the CDR3 is TGTGCCAGCAGCTCGCCCGACCGTAAGCAGTTCTTC. This encodes CASSSPDRKQFF.

This sequence joins TRBV29-1 and TRBJ2-7; 10 nucleotides match TRBD1. CDR1 and CDR2 from the germline V gene are SQVTM and ANQGSEA. Trimming took 3 bases from V and 4 from J; bases not matched to a gene: 6. This CDR3 has 14 residues. CDR3: CSVDPGGQGYEQYF. The CDR3 bases are TGCAGCGTTGATCCGGGGGGACAGGGGTACGAGCAGTACTTC.

The chain couples TRBV7-6 to TRBJ1-5; a possible D gene is TRBD1 (5 bases). The CDR3 is 15 amino acids. The germline V gene encodes CDR1 SGHVS and CDR2 FNYEAQ. The V and J ends lost 1 base and 3 bases respectively, with 10 bases between them. DNA for the CDR3: TGTGCCAGCAGCTTAGATGAAGGGGCCAATCAGCCCCAGCATTTT. Its translation: CASSLDEGANQPQHF.

This clone showed up just a few times. V and J are TRBV29-1 and TRBJ2-7; no clear D gene. The V and J ends lost 1 base and 0 bases respectively, with 7 bases between them. This CDR3 has 13 amino acids. Germline lookup yields CDR1 SQVTM and CDR2 ANQGSEA. CDR3 nucleotide sequence: TGCAGCGTTGAAGTTCCGGGCTCCTACGAGCAGTACTTC. It codes for CSVEVPGSYEQYF.

On this clone itself: Other DNA sequences in this sample translate to the same CDR3. This chain links TRBV7-3 with TRBJ1-1; the D gene is possibly TRBD1 (5 bases). The V and J ends lost 0 bases and 3 bases respectively, with 5 bases between them. CDR3 length: 13 amino acids. The germline V gene has CDR1 SGHTA and CDR2 FQGTGA. The CDR3: CASSLTGDTEAFF. The DNA for the CDR3 is TGTGCCAGCAGCTTAACGGGGGACACTGAAGCTTTCTTT.

With respect to this clone: A much larger clonotype is one base distant, so this may be a read error. The V call is TRBV7-8, the J call TRBJ2-6, with D unclear. This CDR3 contains 15 residues. Germline-derived CDR1 and CDR2 are SGHVS and FQNEAQ. V lost 1 base and J 0 bases, leaving 4 bases between the germline ends. The CDR3: CASSLGPSGANVLTF. CDR3 in DNA: TGTGCCAGCAGCTTAGGCCCCTCTGGGGCCAACGTCCTGACTTTC.

This clone showed up just a few times. This chain uses TRBV5-1 with TRBJ2-4; either TRBD1 or TRBD2 may fit D (6 bases each). This CDR3 comprises 16 residues. CDR1 and CDR2 (germline): SGHRS, YFSETQ. The V end was cut by 1 base, the J end by 0 bases, with 11 bases between. The CDR3 is CASSLRGLLAKNIQYF. The CDR3 DNA follows: TGCGCCAGCAGCTTGCGGGGGCTACTAGCCAAAAACATTCAGTACTTC.

The chain couples TRBV2 to TRBJ1-2; the D is unclear. This CDR3 region has 13 residues. Trimming pared 3 bases from V and 4 bases from J, leaving 9 bases between. CDR1 is SNHLY, CDR2 FYNNEI, per germline. CDR3 amino acids: CASSEYRTYGYTF. For the CDR3, the DNA is TGTGCCAGCAGTGAGTACAGAACCTATGGCTACACCTTC.

Here the CDR3 reads CATGQGTNTGELFF. CDR3 in DNA: TGCGCCACCGGACAGGGGACGAACACCGGGGAGCTGTTTTTT. The chain links TRBV5-1 to TRBJ2-2; 9 bases align to TRBD1. CDR1 is SGHRS, CDR2 YFSETQ, per germline. The ends lost 9 bases at V and 0 bases at J; junction bases unmatched: 3. CDR3 size: 14 residues.

The chain has TRBV7-9 and TRBJ2-1, with D possibly matching TRBD2 (5 bases). The CDR3 loop spans 13 amino acids. Germline CDR1 and CDR2: SEHNR and FQNEAQ (reference sequence). CDR3 sequence (DNA): TGTGCGTCAAGAGGGCAGGACTACAATGAGCAGTTCTTC. This encodes CASRGQDYNEQFF.

J is TRBJ2-7 and V is TRBV19; 8 bases map to TRBD1. Looked up from germline, CDR1 is LNHDA and CDR2 is SQIVND (reference sequence). The CDR3 is made up of 14 amino acids. With V trimmed by 6 bases and J by 3 bases, 7 bases remained unmatched. CDR3 in DNA: TGTGCCAGTAGCCTACAGGGGGACATCTACGAGCAGTACTTC. Residues: CASSLQGDIYEQYF.

This clone was counted once. This rearrangement joins TRBV14 to TRBJ1-2; no definite D call. This CDR3 has 14 amino acids. Germline CDR1 is SGHDN and CDR2 is FVKESK. The V end was cut by 0 bases, the J end by 4 bases, with 9 bases between. This CDR3 is CASSQDGRGYGYTF. CDR3 DNA sequence: TGTGCCAGCAGCCAAGATGGGCGCGGCTATGGCTACACCTTC.

V usage is TRBV6-5 and J usage is TRBJ2-5; 11 bases line up with TRBD1. Germline assignment: CDR1 MNHEY and CDR2 SVGAGI. This CDR3 is built from 14 residues. Losses at the gene ends were 6 bases for V and 2 bases for J; bases not matched to a gene: 2. CDR3 residues: CASSRDRGQETQYF. The CDR3 DNA reads as TGTGCCAGCAGCCGGGACAGGGGGCAAGAGACCCAGTACTTC.

This chain's CDR3 is CSVDTSGGRTDTQYF. The CDR3 region has the DNA TGCAGCGTTGATACTAGCGGGGGCCGCACAGATACGCAGTATTTT. The rearrangement uses TRBV29-1 and TRBJ2-3, with TRBD2 matching over 11 bases. Germline assignment: CDR1 SQVTM and CDR2 ANQGSEA. V shed 3 bases and J 1 base; nucleotides not matched to a gene: 3. The CDR3 sequence is 15 residues long.

The chain employs TRBV30 and TRBJ1-3; 11 nucleotides line up with TRBD1. The J segment lost 1 base and the V segment lost 5 bases, leaving 4 bases of the junction unmatched. The germline CDR1 and CDR2 sequences are GTSNPN and SVGIG (reference sequence). The CDR3 spans 15 residues. The CDR3 loop reads CAWGQGAQSGNTIYF. The CDR3 region has the DNA TGTGCCTGGGGACAGGGGGCTCAATCTGGAAACACCATATATTTT.

Only a few counts were recorded for this clone. The J gene is TRBJ1-1, the V gene TRBV30, with D tentatively TRBD1 (5 bases). Trimming cost V 4 bases and J 0 bases, with 12 bases left between them. The V gene's germline CDR1 is GTSNPN and CDR2 SVGIG (reference sequence). CDR3 length equals 14 residues. CDR3 in amino acids: CAWMLEGLNTEAFF. In DNA form, the CDR3 reads TGTGCCTGGATGTTAGAGGGGCTGAACACTGAAGCTTTCTTT.